The 23 T cell receptor beta chains below were found in one sample sequenced in a study of beta chain features in type 1 diabetes. Expressed TCRB transcripts were sequenced because the isolated RNA had all been reverse transcribed beforehand. Profiling relied on immunoSEQ multiplex PCR, and the TCRdb table lists in-frame clones only, not all of them. Seen here are approximately 150,000 clones, over 8% observed once, and the top ten hold 0.55% to 0.65%. Source material: central memory CD4+ T cells from blood. The receptor set was obtained from a woman aged 40 to 50 in good health.

This clone was counted a few times. The J gene is TRBJ2-1, the V gene TRBV15; 7 positions agree with TRBD1. The CDR3 is 14 amino acids. V shed 0 bases and J 5 bases; nucleotides not matched to a gene: 1. Germline CDR1 LNHNV, CDR2 YYDKDF (reference sequence). CDR3 amino acids: CATSRETGNNEQFF. The DNA of the CDR3 is TGTGCCACCAGCAGAGAGACAGGGAACAATGAGCAGTTCTTC.

This rearrangement joins TRBV7-2 to TRBJ2-1, with D possibly matching TRBD1 (6 bases). V was trimmed by 6 bases and J by 4 bases, leaving 10 bases between them. The CDR3 runs to 13 residues. Per the germline V gene, CDR1 is SGHTA and CDR2 is FQGNSA. CDR3 region: CASRPGQYNEQFF. DNA of the CDR3: TGTGCCAGCAGACCCGGACAGTACAATGAGCAGTTCTTC.

This chain links TRBV2 with TRBJ1-5; a possible D gene is TRBD1 (6 bases). V lost 1 base to trimming and J lost 5 bases, with 12 bases between them. This CDR3 has 15 residues. Germline V gives CDR1 SNHLY, CDR2 FYNNEI. CDR3 sequence: CASSEEGGGYQPQHF. CDR3 nucleotide sequence: TGTGCCAGCAGTGAAGAGGGTGGGGGCTATCAGCCCCAGCATTTT.

In its sample, this clone was seen many times. The chain employs TRBV23-1 and TRBJ1-6; a possible D gene is TRBD1 (5 bases). TRBV23-1 is flagged as an ORF with uncertain function. Trimming pared 2 bases from V and 6 bases from J, leaving 8 bases between. CDR3 size: 14 residues. In DNA, the CDR3 is TGCGCCAGCAGTCAAGGGGGGACTAATTCACCCCTCCACTTT. Translating it yields CASSQGGTNSPLHF.

This clone was recorded a few times. The V and J genes are TRBV11-2 and TRBJ2-7; the match to TRBD1 covers 9 bases. J gave up 7 bases and V 2 bases, and 9 bases lay outside the gene matches. From germline, CDR1 is SGHAT and CDR2 FQNNGV. The length of the CDR3 is 15 residues. CDR3 amino acids: CASSLTGQGSGEQYF. CDR3 coding DNA: TGTGCCAGCAGCTTAACGGGACAGGGATCGGGGGAGCAGTACTTC.

Note on this clone: A read error may account for a junction end that differs from germline. V usage is TRBV6-6 and J usage is TRBJ1-6, with TRBD1 matching 11 bases. Germline V gene lookup returns CDR1 MNHNY and CDR2 SVGAGI (reference sequence). The CDR3 loop spans 16 amino acids. The CDR3: CASSYRTGGAGSPPHF. The CDR3 bases are TGTGCCAGCAGTTATCGGACAGGGGGCGCAGGATCACCCCCCCACTTT.

The chain uses TRBV14 and TRBJ2-7; 10 bases are a match to TRBD1. Unmatched junction bases numbered 5, after V lost 4 bases and J lost 2 bases. The CDR3 loop spans 15 amino acids. CDR1 and CDR2 (germline): SGHDN, FVKESK. This CDR3 reads CASSPTGTGAYEQYF. Written as DNA, the CDR3 is TGTGCCAGCAGCCCAACCGGGACAGGGGCCTACGAGCAGTACTTC.

The genes are TRBV4-3 and TRBJ2-7; 11 bases align to TRBD1. V was clipped by 1 base and J by 5 bases; unmatched bases: 4. Germline CDR1 is LGHNA and CDR2 is YSLEER. This CDR3 is built from 15 residues. This CDR3 is CASSQGGQGANEQYF. The CDR3 nucleotides read TGCGCCAGCAGCCAAGGAGGACAGGGGGCCAACGAGCAGTACTTC.

This clone was detected only a few times. The chain uses TRBV6-5 and TRBJ1-4; 8 bases are a match to TRBD1. The junction had 6 bases not matched to a gene; V was cut back by 6 bases and J by 3 bases. The CDR3 is 15 amino acids. CDR1 and CDR2 from the germline V gene are MNHEY and SVGAGI. CDR3 residues: CASSRQGQANEKLFF. CDR3 sequence (DNA): TGTGCCAGCAGCCGACAGGGGCAAGCTAATGAAAAACTGTTTTTT.

The gene calls are TRBV23-1 and TRBJ2-7, with TRBD1 matching over 9 bases. TRBV23-1 is sorted into the ORF group, with uncertain function. Trimming removed 8 bases from V and 7 bases from J; junction bases left unmatched: 15. The CDR3 totals 15 residues. The CDR3 sequence: CASPSPPGQGKEQYF. DNA for the CDR3: TGCGCCAGCCCTTCCCCCCCGGGACAGGGAAAAGAGCAGTACTTC.

This chain links TRBV13 with TRBJ1-2, with 10 bases identical to TRBD1. CDR1 is PRHDT and CDR2 is FYEKMQ in the germline V gene (reference sequence). This CDR3 has 16 residues. Trimming took 5 bases from V and 6 from J; bases not matched to a gene: 12. CDR3 amino acids: CASSPPPGTGEDGYTF. CDR3 nucleotide sequence: TGTGCCAGCAGCCCTCCCCCCGGGACAGGGGAAGATGGCTACACCTTC.

The table lists this clone with many counts. The J gene is TRBJ1-5, the V gene TRBV10-3, with 10 bases that match TRBD1. V shed 3 bases, J shed 5 bases, and the junction held 16 bases outside the gene matches. In germline, CDR1 is ENHRY, CDR2 SYGVKD. CDR3 length: 19 residues. CDR3 amino acids: CAISESLTGGPAGYQPQHF. In DNA, the CDR3 is TGTGCCATCAGTGAATCTTTGACAGGGGGCCCAGCAGGGTATCAGCCCCAGCATTTT.

This clone has only a few counts. This chain connects TRBV5-4 to TRBJ2-5; 12 bases map to TRBD2. Germline V gene lookup returns CDR1 SGHNT and CDR2 YYREEE (reference sequence). This CDR3 region has 16 residues. V gave up 5 bases and J gave up 7 bases; unmatched junction bases: 12. The CDR3 sequence: CASSSSSGGARGTQYF. The CDR3 DNA reads as TGTGCCAGCAGTTCCTCTAGCGGGGGGGCCCGAGGGACCCAGTACTTC.

This clone was counted between two and nine times. The V gene is TRBV2, the J gene TRBJ2-5, with D unresolved. Germline V gene lookup returns CDR1 SNHLY and CDR2 FYNNEI. The CDR3 is 14 amino acids. Trimming shortened V by 2 bases and J by 1 base, and 8 bases separated the two germline ends. For the CDR3, the DNA is TGTGCCAGCAGTGAACAGAACAGCCAAGAGACCCAGTACTTC. Protein product: CASSEQNSQETQYF. Based on the CDR3 plus reference TRBV2 and TRBJ2-5, the full variable domain is EPEVTQTPSHQVTQMGQEVILRCVPISNHLYFYWYRQILGQKVEFLVSFYNNEISEKSEIFDDQFSVERPDGSNFTLKIRSTKLEDSAMYFCASSEQNSQETQYFGPGTRLLVL.

The rearrangement uses TRBV4-1 and TRBJ1-2; 12 bases line up with TRBD1. The CDR3 consists of 16 residues. Germline loops: CDR1 MGHRA, CDR2 YSYEKL. The J segment lost 8 bases and the V segment lost 0 bases, leaving 7 bases of the junction unmatched. Here the CDR3 reads CASSQDLGQGAGGYTF. The CDR3 DNA is TGCGCCAGCAGCCAAGATTTGGGACAGGGGGCCGGCGGCTACACCTTC.

The rearrangement joins TRBV20-1 to TRBJ2-3; no clear D gene. V was cut by 2 bases and J by 5 bases, with 2 bases left in between. Germline V gene lookup returns CDR1 DFQATT and CDR2 SNEGSKA (reference sequence). CDR3 length: 10 residues. CDR3 DNA: TGCAGTGCTAGACAAGATACGCAGTATTTT. Its protein product is CSARQDTQYF.

The J gene is TRBJ2-1, the V gene TRBV4-3, with TRBD2 matching over 8 bases. This CDR3 is 13 amino acids long. V lost 0 bases, J lost 12 bases, and 4 bases stayed unmatched. Looked up from germline, CDR1 is LGHNA and CDR2 is YSLEER. The CDR3 protein is CASSQEGAGGQFF. CDR3 in DNA: TGCGCCAGCAGCCAAGAGGGGGCGGGGGGGCAGTTCTTC.

In the case of this clone: This sample also contains other DNA sequences that code for the same CDR3. This sequence joins TRBV5-1 and TRBJ2-1; D is undetermined. Germline V gene lookup returns CDR1 SGHRS and CDR2 YFSETQ. The CDR3 totals 13 residues. V lost 1 base and J lost 3, with 5 bases in between. The CDR3 loop is CASSLNSYNEQFF. The CDR3 DNA sequence: TGCGCCAGCAGCTTGAACAGCTACAATGAGCAGTTCTTC.

This chain connects TRBV14 to TRBJ2-5; maybe TRBD2 (6 bases). In germline, CDR1 is SGHDN, CDR2 FVKESK. CDR3 size: 14 residues. Trimming stripped 4 bases from V and 5 bases from J, with 14 bases between. This CDR3 is CASSLRLGRETQYF. The CDR3 DNA reads as TGTGCCAGCAGCCTTCGACTAGGGCGGGAGACCCAGTACTTC.

This chain connects TRBV19 to TRBJ1-5, with 7 bases fitting TRBD1. This CDR3 region has 14 residues. J was trimmed by 5 bases and V by 7 bases; bases with no gene match: 8. Germline V gene sequence: CDR1 LNHDA, CDR2 SQIVND (reference sequence). The CDR3: CASTRTGYDQPQHF. As DNA, the CDR3 is TGTGCCAGTACCCGGACAGGCTACGATCAGCCCCAGCATTTT.

V gene TRBV19 combines with J gene TRBJ1-1; no definite D call. The length of the CDR3 is 13 residues. V lost 8 bases and J 1 base, leaving 11 bases between the germline ends. The germline V gene encodes CDR1 LNHDA and CDR2 SQIVND (reference sequence). The CDR3 here is CASGATANTEAFF. CDR3 DNA: TGTGCCAGTGGTGCTACAGCGAACACTGAAGCTTTCTTT.

The chain joins TRBV5-4 to TRBJ1-2; D gene unclear. This CDR3 is 14 amino acids long. V gave up 0 bases and J gave up 6 bases, with 12 bases separating them. CDR1 SGHNT and CDR2 YYREEE come from the germline V gene (reference sequence). CDR3 coding DNA: TGTGCCAGCAGCTTGGTGCAGGAAAGTAATGGCTACACCTTC. Its translation: CASSLVQESNGYTF.

The table lists this clone with a few counts. The V and J genes are TRBV5-1 and TRBJ2-4; TRBD1 matches 7 bases. Germline V gene lookup returns CDR1 SGHRS and CDR2 YFSETQ. J lost 1 base, V lost 0 bases, and 4 bases had no gene match. The CDR3 covers 16 residues. The CDR3 spells CASSLGGQDAKNIQYF. The CDR3 DNA follows: TGCGCCAGCAGCTTGGGAGGACAGGACGCCAAAAACATTCAGTACTTC.